The clone carrying this T cell receptor beta chain occurred a few times. Its specificity is not known. The CDR3 consists of 15 residues. Per the germline V gene, CDR1 is KGHDR and CDR2 is SFDVKD. Trimming cost V 9 bases and J 0 bases, with 13 bases left between them. This record comes from a study of CD8 T cells in ankylosing spondylitis. Study outcomes and limitations: From matched ankylosing spondylitis synovial fluid, disease-linked clones were reportedly recovered at significantly enriched levels. Roughly eight highly homologous variants formed a TCR beta motif that appeared characteristic of ankylosing spondylitis blood.

With molecular barcodes, quantitative 5'-RACE was used to make the TCR beta libraries. In TCRdb, the 5' RACE reads were re-called with MiXCR into one record per CDR3 protein. The sample lists some 840,000 distinct CDR3 sequences, over 9.5% occurring once. V and J are TRBV24-1 and TRBJ2-2, with D unclear. The sequenced sample consisted of blood, either unsorted or a sorted T cell fraction (not recorded which). This receptor was obtained from a male donor with ankylosing spondylitis. The CDR3 here is CATSSAVPNTGELFF. The CDR3 region has the DNA TGTGCCACCTCGAGTGCGGTGCCGAACACCGGGGAGCTGTTTTTT.